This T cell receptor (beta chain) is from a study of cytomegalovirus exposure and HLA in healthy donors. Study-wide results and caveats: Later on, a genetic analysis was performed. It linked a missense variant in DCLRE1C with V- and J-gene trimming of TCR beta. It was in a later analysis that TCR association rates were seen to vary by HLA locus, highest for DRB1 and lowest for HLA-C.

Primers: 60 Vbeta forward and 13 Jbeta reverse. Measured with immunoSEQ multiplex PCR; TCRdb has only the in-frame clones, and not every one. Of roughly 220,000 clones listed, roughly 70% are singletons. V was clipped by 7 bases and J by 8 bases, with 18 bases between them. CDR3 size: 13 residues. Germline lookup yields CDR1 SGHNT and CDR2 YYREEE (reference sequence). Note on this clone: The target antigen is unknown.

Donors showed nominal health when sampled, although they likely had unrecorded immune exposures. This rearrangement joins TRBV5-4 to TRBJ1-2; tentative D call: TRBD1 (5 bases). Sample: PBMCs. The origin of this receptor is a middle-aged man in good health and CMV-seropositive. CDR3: CASERRDLGGYTF. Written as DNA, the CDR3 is TGTGCCAGCGAAAGGAGGGACTTAGGGGGCTACACCTTC.